This is a list of T cell receptor beta chains from one sample in a study of T cells in Graves' hyperthyroidism and ophthalmopathy. TCRdb re-called the multiplex PCR reads with MiXCR, one entry per CDR3 protein. The sample holds 130,000 to 150,000 distinct CDR3 sequences; approximately 20% are singletons and the top ten take more than 65%. Sequencing was performed on blood. Receptor source: a woman between 50 and 59 years old with Graves' hyperthyroidism that later progressed to Graves' ophthalmopathy. Each CDR3 is given with its conserved first and last residue. The D gene is left open where the match is weak. Size is stated for part of the rows, as once, few or many counts, or as a class when the clone is expanded.

j_call	clone_size	d_call	v_call	cdr3_nt	cdr3_aa
TRBJ2-3	many	NA	TRBV18	TGTGCCAGCTCACCACAAAGCGGTTACACAGATACGCAGTATTTT	CASSPQSGYTDTQYF
TRBJ2-6	NA	NA	TRBV2	TGTGCCAGCAGTGAAAGAAGGCAGGGTACCTCTGGGGCCAACGTCCTGACTTTC	CASSERRQGTSGANVLTF
TRBJ2-1	NA	TRBD2	TRBV6-1	TGTGCCAGCAGCCGACTAGCGGGAGGGCCCGTAAATGAGCAGTTCTTC	CASSRLAGGPVNEQFF
TRBJ2-4	few	TRBD2	TRBV28	TGTGCCAGCAGTTTAGGGGGAGGGGTGGACATTCAGTACTTC	CASSLGGGVDIQYF
TRBJ2-6	NA	TRBD1	TRBV9	TGTGCCAGCAGGGCGACGGACAGGGATCTGGTTGGGGCCAACGTCCTGACTTTC	CASRATDRDLVGANVLTF
TRBJ2-1	NA	NA	TRBV3-1	TGTGCCAGCAGCCAAGCTCGGGGCGGCTACAATGAGCAGTTCTTC	CASSQARGGYNEQFF
TRBJ2-7	NA	TRBD1	TRBV7-2	TGTGCCAGCAGCTTTGACAGGGGGTTTACCTACGAGCAGTACTTC	CASSFDRGFTYEQYF
TRBJ2-3	few	NA	TRBV19	TGTGCCAGTAGTCTCCAGGATGTCACAGATACGCAGTATTTT	CASSLQDVTDTQYF
TRBJ2-7	many	NA	TRBV28	TGTGCCAGCAGCCGACGTTCGGGAGCCAACGAGCAGTACTTC	CASSRRSGANEQYF
TRBJ2-7	NA	NA	TRBV5-8	TGTGCCAGCAGCTTGTGGGGGGAGCAGTACTTC	CASSLWGEQYF
TRBJ2-6	NA	TRBD1	TRBV4-1	TGCGCCAGCAGCCAAGATGGACAGGTTGGGTCTGGGGCCAACGTCCTGACTTTC	CASSQDGQVGSGANVLTF
TRBJ2-2	NA	NA	TRBV29-1	TGCAGCGTTGGAAGGGTTTCCGGCGGGGAGCTGTTTTTT	CSVGRVSGGELFF
TRBJ2-5	many	NA	TRBV3-1	TGTGCCAGCAGCCAAGGAAAGACCCAGTACTTC	CASSQGKTQYF
TRBJ2-7	few	NA	TRBV6-5	TGTGCCAGCAGTTACTCCGGGCGGCAGTACTTC	CASSYSGRQYF
TRBJ1-5	NA	TRBD1	TRBV2	TGTGCCAGCAGAGACGACAGGGTTGAACAGCCCCAGCATTTT	CASRDDRVEQPQHF
TRBJ2-7	many	NA	TRBV7-9	TGTGCCAGCAGCTTAGTAGGGGTTAACGAGCAGTACTTC	CASSLVGVNEQYF
TRBJ2-1	NA	NA	TRBV11-2	TGTGCCAGCAGCCGCCAAGGGGCGAGCTCCTACAATGAGCAGTTCTTC	CASSRQGASSYNEQFF
TRBJ1-1	many	NA	TRBV5-5	TGTGCCAGCAGCACCCCGCCTCAGGGCGTGAACACTGAAGCTTTCTTT	CASSTPPQGVNTEAFF
TRBJ1-1	many	TRBD1	TRBV20-1	TGCAGTGCTAGAGGGACAGGATTGAACACTGAAGCTTTCTTT	CSARGTGLNTEAFF
TRBJ1-2	many	NA	TRBV28	TGTGCCAGCAATTTTGGCCCTGTCCACGGGGCCTATAACTATGGCTACACCTTC	CASNFGPVHGAYNYGYTF
TRBJ2-7	many	NA	TRBV18	TGTGCCAGCTCACCAGTATCCTACGAGCAGTACTTC	CASSPVSYEQYF
TRBJ1-5	many	NA	TRBV20-1	TGCAGTGCTCAAGCACGCAGGGGAAATCAGCCCCAGCATTTT	CSAQARRGNQPQHF
TRBJ1-1	many	NA	TRBV5-6	TGTGCCAGCAGCTGGGGGAGGACTGAAGCTTTCTTT	CASSWGRTEAFF
TRBJ1-5	NA	NA	TRBV10-1	TGCGCCAGCAGTGCCCCCCCGGACAGCTATCAGCCCCAGCATTTT	CASSAPPDSYQPQHF
TRBJ2-3	few	NA	TRBV10-3	TGTGCCATCGGCCAGGCCGGGACAGATACGCAGTATTTT	CAIGQAGTDTQYF
TRBJ2-7	few	TRBD1	TRBV7-7	TGTGCTAGCAGTACCGGGACAGGAGTCGCCGAGCAGTACTTC	CASSTGTGVAEQYF
TRBJ1-1	NA	NA	TRBV2	TGTGCCAGCATACGTACTTACAACACTGAAGCTTTCTTT	CASIRTYNTEAFF
TRBJ1-2	many	NA	TRBV18	TGTGCCAGCTCACCGGGAACCCAAAACTATGGCTACACCTTC	CASSPGTQNYGYTF
TRBJ1-1	many	NA	TRBV7-2	TGTGCCAGCAGCTTAGCGCGAGACAGGGAAGCTTTCTTT	CASSLARDREAFF
TRBJ1-5	few	NA	TRBV19	TGTGCCAGTATTCTCCATGGGAGCAATCAGCCCCAGCATTTT	CASILHGSNQPQHF
TRBJ2-5	NA	NA	TRBV5-1	TGCGCCAGCAGCTTGGTAGCCGGGACGACCCTAGGGAAGACCCAGTACTTC	CASSLVAGTTLGKTQYF
TRBJ1-2	many	NA	TRBV28	TGTGCCAGCAATCGGGGGATTGGTTATGGCTACACCTTC	CASNRGIGYGYTF
TRBJ2-7	many	NA	TRBV25-1	TGTGCCAGCAGTATTCCGGGACACACCTACGAGCAGTACTTC	CASSIPGHTYEQYF
TRBJ2-1	NA	TRBD2	TRBV2	TGTGCCAGCAGTGACCCTAGCGGGGTAACAAATGAGCAGTTCTTC	CASSDPSGVTNEQFF
TRBJ2-7	many	NA	TRBV18	TGTGCCAGCTCGTCCCGGGGTGGGTCCCAGGGCGAGCAGTACTTC	CASSSRGGSQGEQYF
TRBJ2-1	NA	NA	TRBV9	TGTGCCAGCAGCGCCACCCAGAATGAGCAGTTCTTC	CASSATQNEQFF
TRBJ1-5	many	NA	TRBV20-1	TGCAGTGCTAGGGGAAAAGGGGGCAATCAGCCCCAGCATTTT	CSARGKGGNQPQHF
TRBJ1-2	few	NA	TRBV6-5	TGTGCCAGCAGTTACGCTTTGCCAGGCCGATCCTTACCCTCTAACTATGGCTACACCTTC	CASSYALPGRSLPSNYGYTF
TRBJ2-3	NA	NA	TRBV6-2/TRBV6-3	TGTGCCAGCAGTTACTTTTCCCCCACAGATACGCAGTATTTT	CASSYFSPTDTQYF
TRBJ2-7	many	TRBD1	TRBV7-2	TGTGCCAGCAGCCCGTGGGGACAGGGGGGCTACGAGCAGTACTTC	CASSPWGQGGYEQYF
TRBJ2-3	few	NA	TRBV7-3	TGTGCCAGCAGCCCAGCCGCCGGGGGTAGCACAGATACGCAGTATTTT	CASSPAAGGSTDTQYF
TRBJ1-4	NA	NA	TRBV9	TGTGCCAGCAGCGTACAGGGACGAGGGAATGAAAAACTGTTTTTT	CASSVQGRGNEKLFF
TRBJ2-3	NA	NA	TRBV27	TGTGCCAGCAGTTCAATCTACGACCCAGATACGCAGTATTTT	CASSSIYDPDTQYF
TRBJ1-2	NA	TRBD1	TRBV28	TGTGCCAGCAGTTCCCCCAGGGGGAACTATGGCTACACCTTC	CASSSPRGNYGYTF
TRBJ2-2	NA	NA	TRBV25-1	TGTGCCAGCAGTGAAAAACCCCTTACCGGGGAGCTGTTTTTT	CASSEKPLTGELFF
TRBJ2-1	many	NA	TRBV5-8	TGTGCCAGCAGCCGGGCTTCGTCTTCCTACAATGAGCAGTTCTTC	CASSRASSSYNEQFF
TRBJ1-5	many	NA	TRBV3-1	TGTGCCAGCAGCCACGGGGGGCAGCCCCAGCATTTT	CASSHGGQPQHF
TRBJ2-7	many	TRBD2	TRBV11-2	TGTGCCAGCAGCCAACGTAGCGGGAGTGGATCCGAGCAGTACTTC	CASSQRSGSGSEQYF
TRBJ2-1	many	TRBD1	TRBV27	TGTGCCAGCAGTGTAGGACAGGTCTCCTACAATGAGCAGTTCTTC	CASSVGQVSYNEQFF
TRBJ2-2	many	TRBD1	TRBV7-9	TGTGCCAGCAGCCCGTGGGGATCGATAAGGGGACAGGGGATCTCGACCGGGGAGCTGTTTTTT	CASSPWGSIRGQGISTGELFF
TRBJ1-2	few	NA	TRBV4-2	TGTGCCAGCAGCCAAGATATGGGCGGCTACACCTTC	CASSQDMGGYTF
TRBJ2-2	NA	NA	TRBV29-1	TGCAGCGTTGCCCCCAAGAACACCGGGGAGCTGTTTTTT	CSVAPKNTGELFF
TRBJ2-5	many	TRBD2	TRBV2	TGTGCCGCGGGGGCTAGCGGGAGCCAAGAGACCCAGTACTTC	CAAGASGSQETQYF
TRBJ2-7	many	NA	TRBV7-8	TGTGCCAGCAGCTTAGTCGGGTTGAACGAGCAGTACTTC	CASSLVGLNEQYF
TRBJ2-5	once	NA	TRBV20-1	TGCAGTGCTAGAGATCGCGAGGGGCAAGAGACCCAGTACTTC	CSARDREGQETQYF